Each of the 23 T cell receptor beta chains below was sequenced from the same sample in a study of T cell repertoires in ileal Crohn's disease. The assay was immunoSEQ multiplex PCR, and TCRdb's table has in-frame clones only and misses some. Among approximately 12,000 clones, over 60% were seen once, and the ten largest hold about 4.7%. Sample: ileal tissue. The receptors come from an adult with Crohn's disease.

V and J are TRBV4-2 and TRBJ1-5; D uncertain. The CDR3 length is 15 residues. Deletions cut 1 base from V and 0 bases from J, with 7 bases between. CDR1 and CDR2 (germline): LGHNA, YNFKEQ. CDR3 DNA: TGTGCCAGCAGCCAAGCGGGAAGTAGCAATCAGCCCCAGCATTTT. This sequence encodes CASSQAGSSNQPQHF.

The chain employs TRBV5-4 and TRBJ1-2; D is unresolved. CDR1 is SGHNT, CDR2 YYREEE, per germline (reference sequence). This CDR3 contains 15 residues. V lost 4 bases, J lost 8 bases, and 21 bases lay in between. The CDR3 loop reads CASSPRSPTIEGYTF. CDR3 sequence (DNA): TGTGCCAGCAGCCCCCGATCACCTACCATCGAGGGCTACACCTTC.

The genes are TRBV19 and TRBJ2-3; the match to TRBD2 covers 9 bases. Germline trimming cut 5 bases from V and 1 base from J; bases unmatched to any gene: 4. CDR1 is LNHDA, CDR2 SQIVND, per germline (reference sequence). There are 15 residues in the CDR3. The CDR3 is CASSPRTSGTDTQYF. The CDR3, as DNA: TGTGCCAGTAGTCCAAGGACTAGCGGCACAGATACGCAGTATTTT.

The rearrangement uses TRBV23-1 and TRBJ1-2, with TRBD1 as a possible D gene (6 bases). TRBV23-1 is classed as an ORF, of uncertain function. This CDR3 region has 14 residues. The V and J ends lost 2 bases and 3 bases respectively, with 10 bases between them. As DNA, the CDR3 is TGCGCCAGCAGTCAAGGCAGGGGTGACTATGGCTACACCTTC. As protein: CASSQGRGDYGYTF.

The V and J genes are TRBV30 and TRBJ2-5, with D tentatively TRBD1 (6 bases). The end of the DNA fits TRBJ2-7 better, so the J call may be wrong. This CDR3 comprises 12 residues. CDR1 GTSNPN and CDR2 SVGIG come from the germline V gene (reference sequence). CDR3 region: CAWSTTGYEQYF. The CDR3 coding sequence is TGTGCCTGGAGTACGACAGGTTACGAGCAGTACTTC.

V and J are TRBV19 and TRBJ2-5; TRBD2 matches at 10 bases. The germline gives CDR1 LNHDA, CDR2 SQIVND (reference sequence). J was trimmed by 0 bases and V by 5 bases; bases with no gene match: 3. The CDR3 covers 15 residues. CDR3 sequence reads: CASSGAGGYQETQYF. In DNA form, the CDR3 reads TGTGCCAGTAGTGGAGCGGGGGGGTACCAAGAGACCCAGTACTTC.

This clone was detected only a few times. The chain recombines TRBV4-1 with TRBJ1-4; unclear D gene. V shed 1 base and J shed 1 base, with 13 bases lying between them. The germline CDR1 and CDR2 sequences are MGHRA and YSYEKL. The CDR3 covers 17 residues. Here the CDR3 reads CASSQGPPRRTNEKLFF. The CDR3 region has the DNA TGCGCCAGCAGCCAAGGACCCCCCCGGAGAACTAATGAAAAACTGTTTTTT.

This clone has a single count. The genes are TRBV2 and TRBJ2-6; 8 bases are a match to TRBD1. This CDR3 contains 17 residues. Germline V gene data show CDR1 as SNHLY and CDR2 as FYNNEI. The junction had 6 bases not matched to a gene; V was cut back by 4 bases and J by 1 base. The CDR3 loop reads CASSGRRQGSGANVLTF. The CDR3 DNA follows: TGTGCCAGCAGTGGAAGACGACAGGGGTCTGGGGCCAACGTCCTGACTTTC.

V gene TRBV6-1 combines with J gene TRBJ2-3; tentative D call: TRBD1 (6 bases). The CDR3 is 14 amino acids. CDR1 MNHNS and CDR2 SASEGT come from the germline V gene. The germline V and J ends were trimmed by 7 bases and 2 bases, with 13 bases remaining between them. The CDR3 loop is CASKRAGVTDTQYF. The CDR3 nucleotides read TGTGCCAGCAAAAGGGCAGGGGTCACAGATACGCAGTATTTT.

CDR3 nucleotides: TGTGCCAGCAGCCCCGCTCCGGGGGCAACTAATGAAAAACTGTTTTTT. Encoded protein: CASSPAPGATNEKLFF. The chain uses TRBV7-6 and TRBJ1-4; D is perhaps TRBD1 (5 bases). Trimming removed 5 bases at V and 0 bases at J, with 13 bases between. The germline gives CDR1 SGHVS, CDR2 FNYEAQ. The length of the CDR3 is 16 residues.

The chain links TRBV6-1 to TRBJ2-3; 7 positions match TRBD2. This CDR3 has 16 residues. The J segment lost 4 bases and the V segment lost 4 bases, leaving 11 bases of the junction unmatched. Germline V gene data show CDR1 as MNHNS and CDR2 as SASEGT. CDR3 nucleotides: TGTGCCAGCAGTGGGGGATGGCGGGGGACCCCAGATACGCAGTATTTT. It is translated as CASSGGWRGTPDTQYF.

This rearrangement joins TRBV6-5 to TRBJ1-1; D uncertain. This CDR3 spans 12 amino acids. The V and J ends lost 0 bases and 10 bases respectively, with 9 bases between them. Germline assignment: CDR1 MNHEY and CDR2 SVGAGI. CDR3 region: CASSYSGSSAFF. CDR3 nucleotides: TGTGCCAGCAGTTACTCCGGGTCGTCAGCTTTCTTT.

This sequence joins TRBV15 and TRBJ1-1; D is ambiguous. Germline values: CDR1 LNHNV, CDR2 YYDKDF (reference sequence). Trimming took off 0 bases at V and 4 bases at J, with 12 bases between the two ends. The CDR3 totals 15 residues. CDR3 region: CATSRDRGGGTEAFF. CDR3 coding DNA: TGTGCCACCAGCAGAGATCGCGGCGGTGGCACTGAAGCTTTCTTT.

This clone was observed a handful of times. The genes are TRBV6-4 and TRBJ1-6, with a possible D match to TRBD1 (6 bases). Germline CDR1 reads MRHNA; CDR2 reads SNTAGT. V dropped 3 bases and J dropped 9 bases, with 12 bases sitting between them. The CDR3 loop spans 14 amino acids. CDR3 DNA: TGTGCCAGCAGTGAAGAGACAGGCCCTTCACCCCTCCACTTT. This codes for CASSEETGPSPLHF.

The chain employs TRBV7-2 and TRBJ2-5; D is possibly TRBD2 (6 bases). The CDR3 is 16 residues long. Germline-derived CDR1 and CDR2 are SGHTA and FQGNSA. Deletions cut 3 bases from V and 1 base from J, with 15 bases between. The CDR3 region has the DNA TGTGCCAGCAGCTTTTTAGGCGGGGAGGTCCAAGAGACCCAGTACTTC. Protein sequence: CASSFLGGEVQETQYF.

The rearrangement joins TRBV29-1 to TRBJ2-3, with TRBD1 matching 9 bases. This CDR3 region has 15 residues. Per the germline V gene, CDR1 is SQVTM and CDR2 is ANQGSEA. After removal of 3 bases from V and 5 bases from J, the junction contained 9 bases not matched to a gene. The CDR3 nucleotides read TGCAGCGTTGACCCACAGGGGGCAAATGAAGATACGCAGTATTTT. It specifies CSVDPQGANEDTQYF.

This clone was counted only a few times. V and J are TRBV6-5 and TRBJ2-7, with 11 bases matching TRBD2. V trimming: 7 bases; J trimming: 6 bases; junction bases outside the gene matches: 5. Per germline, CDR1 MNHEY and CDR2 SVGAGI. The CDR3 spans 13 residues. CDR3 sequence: CASTSTSGAEQYF. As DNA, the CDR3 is TGTGCCAGCACCTCGACTAGCGGGGCCGAGCAGTACTTC.

The CDR3 DNA reads as TGTGCTAAAGCCGGGTCTACCTATGGCTACACCTTC. As protein: CAKAGSTYGYTF. This chain links TRBV30 with TRBJ1-2, with D unclear. The CDR3 is 12 amino acids. Germline CDR1 and CDR2: GTSNPN and SVGIG (reference sequence).

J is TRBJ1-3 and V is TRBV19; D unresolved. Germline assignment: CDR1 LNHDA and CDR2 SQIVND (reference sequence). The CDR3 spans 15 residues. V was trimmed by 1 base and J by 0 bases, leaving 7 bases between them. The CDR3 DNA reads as TGTGCCAGTAGTATAGTGACAAGCTCTGGAAACACCATATATTTT. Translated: CASSIVTSSGNTIYF. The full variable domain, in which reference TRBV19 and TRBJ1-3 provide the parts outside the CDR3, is DGGITQSPKYLFRKEGQNVTLSCEQNLNHDAMYWYRQDPGQGLRLIYYSQIVNDFQKGDIAEGYSVSREKKESFPLTVTSAQKNPTAFYLCASSIVTSSGNTIYFGEGSWLTVV.

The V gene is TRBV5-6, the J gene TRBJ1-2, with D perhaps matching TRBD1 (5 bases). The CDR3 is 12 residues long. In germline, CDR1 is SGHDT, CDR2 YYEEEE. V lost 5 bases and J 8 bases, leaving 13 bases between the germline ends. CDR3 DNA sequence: TGTGCCAGCAGATACGCAGGGAAAGGCTACACCTTC. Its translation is CASRYAGKGYTF. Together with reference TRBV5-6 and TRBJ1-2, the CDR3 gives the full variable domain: DAGVTQSPTHLIKTRGQQVTLRCSPKSGHDTVSWYQQALGQGPQFIFQYYEEEERQRGNFPDRFSGHQFPNYSSELNVNALLLGDSALYLCASRYAGKGYTFGSGTRLTVV.

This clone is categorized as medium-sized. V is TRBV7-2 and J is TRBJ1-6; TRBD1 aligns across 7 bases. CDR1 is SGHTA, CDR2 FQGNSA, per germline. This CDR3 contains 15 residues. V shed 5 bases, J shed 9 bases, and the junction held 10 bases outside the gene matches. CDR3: CASSNRQGSGSPLHF. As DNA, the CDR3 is TGTGCCAGCAGCAACCGACAGGGTTCAGGTTCACCCCTCCACTTT.

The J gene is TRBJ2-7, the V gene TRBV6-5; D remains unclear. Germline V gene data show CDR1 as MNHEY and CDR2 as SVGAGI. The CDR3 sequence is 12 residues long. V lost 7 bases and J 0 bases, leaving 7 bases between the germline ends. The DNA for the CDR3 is TGTGCCAGCACCGGTTACTCCTACGAGCAGTACTTC. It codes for CASTGYSYEQYF.

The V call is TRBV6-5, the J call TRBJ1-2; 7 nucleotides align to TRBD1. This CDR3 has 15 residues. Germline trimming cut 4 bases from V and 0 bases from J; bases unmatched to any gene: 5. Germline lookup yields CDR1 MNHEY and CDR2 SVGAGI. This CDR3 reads CASSSPGTANYGYTF. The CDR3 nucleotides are TGTGCCAGCAGTTCACCCGGGACAGCTAACTATGGCTACACCTTC.